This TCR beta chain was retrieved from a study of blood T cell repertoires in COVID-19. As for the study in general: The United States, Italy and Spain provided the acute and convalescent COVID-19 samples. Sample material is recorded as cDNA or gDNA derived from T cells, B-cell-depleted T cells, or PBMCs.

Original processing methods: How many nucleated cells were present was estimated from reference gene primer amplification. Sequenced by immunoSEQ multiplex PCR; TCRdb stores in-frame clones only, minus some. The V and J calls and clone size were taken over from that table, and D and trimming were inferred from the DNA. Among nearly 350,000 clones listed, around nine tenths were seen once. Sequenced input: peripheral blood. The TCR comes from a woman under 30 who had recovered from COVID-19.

The CDR3 is CASSGGEGYTF. The CDR3 region has the DNA TGTGCTAGTTCCGGAGGGGAAGGCTACACCTTC. V gene TRBV12-5 combines with J gene TRBJ1-2, with D tentatively TRBD1 (5 bases). Germline values: CDR1 LGHNT, CDR2 FRNRAP. Trimming took off 8 bases at V and 8 bases at J, with 12 bases between the two ends. The CDR3 runs to 11 residues.